This T cell receptor (beta chain) was sequenced in a study of identical twins. TCRdb re-analysed the 5' RACE reads in MiXCR, keeping a single row per CDR3 protein. In the table there are 700,000 or so distinct CDR3 sequences, roughly 20% of which are singletons. V was pared by 0 bases and J by 8 bases, with 11 bases between. This CDR3 comprises 13 residues. This clonotype turned up a few times. The same specimen was also included in a second study, on T cells expressing NK-cell markers.

The sequence came from a woman in her late teens or twenties in good health. The specimen was PBMCs. The V gene is TRBV12-3 or TRBV12-4, the J gene TRBJ2-7; D may correspond to TRBD1 or TRBD2 (7 bases each). This chain's CDR3 is CASSLAQGGKQYF. As DNA, the CDR3 is TGTGCCAGCAGTTTAGCCCAGGGGGGGAAGCAGTACTTC.